The 19 T cell receptor beta chains in this list originate from one sample, sequenced in a study of blood T cell repertoires in COVID-19. This table comes from immunoSEQ multiplex PCR, and its TCRdb copy is limited to in-frame clones, with some not included. The repertoire has roughly 260,000 clones, more than 80% of them found once; the top ten carry roughly 3.3%. What was sequenced was peripheral blood. The receptors here all came from a woman aged 40 to 49 with acute or convalescent COVID-19.

The rearrangement uses TRBV18 and TRBJ1-2, with 9 bases lining up with TRBD1. After removal of 3 bases from V and 5 bases from J, the junction contained 7 bases not matched to a gene. The germline gives CDR1 KGHSH, CDR2 LQKENI. CDR3 size: 15 residues. The CDR3 DNA follows: TGTGCCAGCTCACCTCAACCGGGACAGGGATATGGCTACACCTTC. Amino acids: CASSPQPGQGYGYTF.

The gene calls are TRBV7-2 and TRBJ1-4; 10 bases are a match to TRBD1. Unmatched junction bases numbered 7, after V lost 6 bases and J lost 0 bases. Germline CDR1 is SGHTA and CDR2 is FQGNSA. This CDR3 is 17 amino acids long. The CDR3 nucleotides are TGTGCCAGCAGATCCCCCGGGACAGGGGCAACTAATGAAAAACTGTTTTTT. Protein sequence: CASRSPGTGATNEKLFF.

The sample holds one count of this clone. The V call is TRBV2, the J call TRBJ2-2; D is unresolved. The germline V and J ends were trimmed by 1 base and 0 bases, with 6 bases remaining between them. The germline gives CDR1 SNHLY, CDR2 FYNNEI. The CDR3 runs 15 residues. The chain's CDR3 is CASSEERPNTGELFF. The CDR3 DNA reads TGTGCCAGCAGTGAAGAGCGACCGAACACCGGGGAGCTGTTTTTT.

The V and J genes are TRBV12-5 and TRBJ1-6; D gene uncertain. The CDR3 is 17 amino acids. From germline, CDR1 is LGHNT and CDR2 FRNRAP. The germline V and J ends were trimmed by 0 bases and 11 bases, with 20 bases remaining between them. The CDR3 region has the DNA TGTGCTAGTGGTTTGGTGCTCGGAGGGCAGAAAGTAGCACCCCTCCACTTT. It codes for CASGLVLGGQKVAPLHF.

This CDR3 reads CASSPRPGQGPFSYNEQFF. CDR3 nucleotides: TGTGCCAGCAGCCCCCGGCCGGGACAGGGACCCTTCTCCTACAATGAGCAGTTCTTC. The gene calls are TRBV7-6 and TRBJ2-1; TRBD1 matches 9 bases. Germline V gene lookup returns CDR1 SGHVS and CDR2 FNYEAQ. The CDR3 length is 19 residues. V shed 5 bases, J shed 0 bases, and the junction held 14 bases outside the gene matches.

The CDR3: CASSLLGGGLTDTQYF. CDR3 nucleotides: TGTGCCAGCAGCTTACTCGGGGGGGGCCTAACAGATACGCAGTATTTT. This chain uses TRBV7-8 with TRBJ2-3; 8 bases match TRBD2. Germline lookup yields CDR1 SGHVS and CDR2 FQNEAQ. J was trimmed by 3 bases and V by 2 bases; bases with no gene match: 7. This CDR3 spans 16 amino acids.

This chain uses TRBV4-1 with TRBJ2-2, with 11 bases aligning to TRBD2. The germline V gene has CDR1 MGHRA and CDR2 YSYEKL. Trimming at V came to 1 base and at J to 3 bases, leaving 7 bases not matched to a gene. This CDR3 has 18 residues. DNA of the CDR3: TGCGCCAGCAGCCAAGTCGGGCTAGCGGGGGGATACACCGGGGAGCTGTTTTTT. This encodes CASSQVGLAGGYTGELFF.

CDR3 DNA sequence: TGTGCCACCAGTGAACCGTGCCGAGAGACAGGGGAATTGTTGAACACTGAAGCTTTCTTT. This encodes CATSEPCRETGELLNTEAFF. The chain recombines TRBV24-1 with TRBJ1-1; TRBD1 aligns across 8 bases. Germline lookup yields CDR1 KGHDR and CDR2 SFDVKD. CDR3 length: 20 residues. J lost 0 bases, V lost 4 bases, and 18 bases had no gene match.

The chain joins TRBV9 to TRBJ2-2, with a possible D match to TRBD1 (6 bases). From germline, CDR1 is SGDLS and CDR2 YYNGEE. CDR3 length: 15 residues. Between the trimmed V and J ends, which lost 0 bases and 4 bases, there was a span of 10 bases. CDR3 nucleotide sequence: TGTGCCAGCAGCGTAGAATCAGGGGTCACCGGGGAGCTGTTTTTT. Encoded protein: CASSVESGVTGELFF.

DNA of the CDR3: TGTGCCACCGAGGGACAGAACACCGGGGAGCTGTTTTTT. Residues: CATEGQNTGELFF. The chain couples TRBV24-1 to TRBJ2-2; weak D call: TRBD1 (6 bases). The V gene lost 9 bases and the J gene lost 1 base, with 8 bases spanning the gap. The length of the CDR3 is 13 residues. Germline lookup yields CDR1 KGHDR and CDR2 SFDVKD.

The chain recombines TRBV5-8 with TRBJ1-5; D unclear. Germline V gene lookup returns CDR1 SGHTS and CDR2 YDEGEE. V lost 6 bases and J 7 bases, leaving 11 bases between the germline ends. The length of the CDR3 is 12 residues. CDR3 DNA sequence: TGTGCCAGCAAGAGAGAAGTACAGCCCCAGCATTTT. Translating gives CASKREVQPQHF.

The chain combines TRBV4-1 with TRBJ1-1, with D possibly TRBD1 on 6 matching bases. The CDR3 has 13 amino acids. Looked up from germline, CDR1 is MGHRA and CDR2 is YSYEKL. The V end was cut by 2 bases, the J end by 10 bases, with 14 bases between. The CDR3 region has the DNA TGCGCCAGCAGCCAAACGCTCCGACAGGTAGCTTTCTTT. Residues: CASSQTLRQVAFF.

The CDR3 loop is CASSQGMGQGRQETQYF. In DNA, the CDR3 is TGCGCCAGCAGCCAAGGCATGGGACAGGGACGGCAAGAGACCCAGTACTTC. This sequence joins TRBV4-1 and TRBJ2-5; 9 nucleotides agree with TRBD1. Looked up from germline, CDR1 is MGHRA and CDR2 is YSYEKL. CDR3 size: 17 residues. J was trimmed by 2 bases and V by 1 base; bases with no gene match: 8.

V and J are TRBV7-8 and TRBJ2-1; unclear D gene. Trimming removed 5 bases at V and 5 bases at J, with 13 bases between. The CDR3 is 14 amino acids. Germline CDR1 and CDR2: SGHVS and FQNEAQ. The chain's CDR3 is CASSPWASHNEQFF. CDR3 DNA: TGTGCCAGCAGCCCGTGGGCTTCTCACAATGAGCAGTTCTTC.

There are a few counts of this clone. The rearrangement uses TRBV2 and TRBJ2-7; tentative D call: TRBD1 (5 bases). V lost 11 bases and J 7 bases, leaving 18 bases between the germline ends. The CDR3 contains 12 residues. The germline gives CDR1 SNHLY, CDR2 FYNNEI. DNA for the CDR3: TGTGCCTGTCCTGGGGCCTCGAGGGAGCAGTACGTC. Its protein product is CACPGASREQYV.

The chain has TRBV5-1 and TRBJ2-3; 9 nucleotides line up with TRBD1. V gave up 2 bases and J gave up 5 bases; unmatched junction bases: 6. Germline V gene sequence: CDR1 SGHRS, CDR2 YFSETQ. This CDR3 has 15 residues. CDR3 region: CASSFSGTGLDTQYF. In DNA form, the CDR3 reads TGCGCCAGCAGCTTTTCTGGGACAGGGCTAGATACGCAGTATTTT.

J is TRBJ1-5 and V is TRBV4-1; no clear D gene. This CDR3 has 13 residues. The V end lost 0 bases, the J end lost 5 bases, and 5 bases lay between the germline ends. Germline CDR1 reads MGHRA; CDR2 reads YSYEKL. CDR3: CASSQDRDQPQHF. CDR3 in DNA: TGCGCCAGCAGCCAAGATCGGGATCAGCCCCAGCATTTT.

The table lists this clone with a few counts. The chain has TRBV7-2 and TRBJ1-1; TRBD1 agrees at 7 bases. This CDR3 comprises 14 residues. The J segment lost 4 bases and the V segment lost 4 bases, leaving 6 bases of the junction unmatched. Looked up from germline, CDR1 is SGHTA and CDR2 is FQGNSA. The CDR3 is CASSYDRAGTEAFF. Here the CDR3 DNA reads TGTGCCAGCAGCTACGACAGGGCGGGCACTGAAGCTTTCTTT.

This rearrangement joins TRBV25-1 to TRBJ1-2, with D hard to call. This CDR3 spans 14 amino acids. V lost 3 bases to trimming and J lost 1 base, with 9 bases between them. Germline lookup yields CDR1 MGHDK and CDR2 SYGVNS. CDR3 DNA: TGTGCCAGCAGTGATACACATGTTAACTATGGCTACACCTTC. Translation gives CASSDTHVNYGYTF.